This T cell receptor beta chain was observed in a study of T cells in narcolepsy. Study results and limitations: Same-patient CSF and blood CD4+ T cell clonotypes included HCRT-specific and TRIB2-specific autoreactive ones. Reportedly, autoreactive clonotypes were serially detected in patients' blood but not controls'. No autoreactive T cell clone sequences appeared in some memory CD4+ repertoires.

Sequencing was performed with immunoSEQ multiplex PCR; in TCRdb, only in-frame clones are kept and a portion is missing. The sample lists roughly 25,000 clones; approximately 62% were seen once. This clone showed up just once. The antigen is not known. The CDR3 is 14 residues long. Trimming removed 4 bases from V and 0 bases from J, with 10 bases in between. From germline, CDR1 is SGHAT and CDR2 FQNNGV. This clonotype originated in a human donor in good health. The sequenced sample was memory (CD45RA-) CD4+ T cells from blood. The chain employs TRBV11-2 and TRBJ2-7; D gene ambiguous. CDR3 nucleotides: TGTGCCAGCAGCTCTGTGGCAAGCTCCTACGAGCAGTACTTC. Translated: CASSSVASSYEQYF.